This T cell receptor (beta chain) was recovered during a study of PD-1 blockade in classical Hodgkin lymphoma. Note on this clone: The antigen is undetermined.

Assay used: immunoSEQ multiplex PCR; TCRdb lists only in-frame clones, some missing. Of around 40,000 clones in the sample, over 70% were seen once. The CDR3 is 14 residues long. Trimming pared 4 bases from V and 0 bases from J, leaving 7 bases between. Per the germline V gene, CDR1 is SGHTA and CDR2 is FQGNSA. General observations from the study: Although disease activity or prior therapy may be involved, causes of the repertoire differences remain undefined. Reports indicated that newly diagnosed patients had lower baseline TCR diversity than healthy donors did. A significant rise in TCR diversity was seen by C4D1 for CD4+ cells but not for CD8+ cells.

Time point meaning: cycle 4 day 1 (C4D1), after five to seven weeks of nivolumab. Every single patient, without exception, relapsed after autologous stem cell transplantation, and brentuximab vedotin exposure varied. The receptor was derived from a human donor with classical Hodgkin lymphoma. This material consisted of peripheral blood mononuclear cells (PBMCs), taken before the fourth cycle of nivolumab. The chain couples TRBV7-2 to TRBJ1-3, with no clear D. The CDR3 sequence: CASSSSNSGNTIYF. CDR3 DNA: TGTGCCAGCAGCTCGAGTAACTCTGGAAACACCATATATTTT.